The 30 T cell receptor beta chains in this list originate from one sample, sequenced in a study of human T cells and chemical hapten exposure. Time point: patch test 1, 2 weeks after DPC sensitization. Described treatment: therapeutic diphenylcyclopropenone sensitization with weekly scalp DPC. TCRdb reprocessed the RACE reads via MiXCR and lists one record per CDR3 protein. This sample carries nearly 350,000 distinct CDR3 sequences, around 7% of them seen once, and the ten largest clones take about 8%. The sequences come from whole blood, collected in connection with sensitization to the hapten diphenylcyclopropenone (DPC). The source is a young woman with alopecia areata. Some clones in this sample may be carry-over from other donors' samples.

This clonotype has more than one count but fewer than ten. The V gene is TRBV24-1, the J gene TRBJ2-1; 10 bases are shared with TRBD2. The CDR3 totals 19 residues. Germline loops: CDR1 KGHDR, CDR2 SFDVKD. The ends lost 3 bases at V and 7 bases at J; junction bases unmatched: 17. The CDR3, as DNA: TGTGCCACCAGTGATCCCCCCGGTGCAGAAGCGGGGGGGCGAAATGAGCAGTTCTTC. Protein product: CATSDPPGAEAGGRNEQFF.

V and J are TRBV5-1 and TRBJ2-3; D might be TRBD2 (5 bases). The V gene's germline CDR1 is SGHRS and CDR2 YFSETQ. CDR3 length: 14 amino acids. Between the trimmed V and J ends, which lost 5 bases and 4 bases, there was a span of 14 bases. CDR3 sequence reads: CASRPGRGPDTQYF. CDR3 bases: TGCGCCAGCAGGCCAGGACGAGGGCCAGATACGCAGTATTTT.

DNA for the CDR3: TGCAGCGCATACAGGGCGGGGGCTGAAGCTTTCTTT. Translation gives CSAYRAGAEAFF. The chain couples TRBV29-1 to TRBJ1-1, with D possibly being TRBD1 (6 bases). CDR1 is SQVTM, CDR2 ANQGSEA, per germline. The CDR3 has 12 residues. Trimming removed 7 bases at V and 6 bases at J, with 15 bases between.

This clonotype has ten or more counts. This chain links TRBV5-6 with TRBJ2-3; D may be TRBD2 (5 bases). V was clipped by 3 bases and J by 4 bases, with 18 bases between them. In germline, CDR1 is SGHDT, CDR2 YYEEEE. The CDR3 is made up of 16 amino acids. The chain's CDR3 is CASSSTEKTSADTQYF. The CDR3 nucleotides are TGTGCCAGCAGCTCGACGGAAAAAACTAGTGCAGATACGCAGTATTTT.

CDR3 region: CASSSRTADSGANVLTF. In DNA, the CDR3 is TGTGCCAGCAGCTCCAGGACAGCAGACTCTGGGGCCAACGTCCTGACTTTC. This chain uses TRBV7-3 with TRBJ2-6, with D possibly TRBD1 on 6 matching bases. V dropped 4 bases and J dropped 0 bases, with 13 bases sitting between them. Germline V lookup: CDR1 SGHTA, CDR2 FQGTGA. The CDR3 consists of 17 residues.

In its sample, this clonotype was seen a few times. This chain joins TRBV12-5 and TRBJ1-1; D unclear. Germline CDR1 is LGHNT and CDR2 is FRNRAP. CDR3 length equals 15 residues. V dropped 2 bases and J dropped 6 bases, with 16 bases sitting between them. CDR3 coding DNA: TGTGCTAGTGGTTTGTGGGCAGCCCCGAAGGCTGAAGCTTTCTTT. It translates to CASGLWAAPKAEAFF. Complete variable domain (other parts from reference TRBV12-5 and TRBJ1-1): DARVTQTPRHKVTEMGQEVTMRCQPILGHNTVFWYRQTMMQGLELLAYFRNRAPLDDSGMPKDRFSAEMPDATLATLKIQPSEPRDSAVYFCASGLWAAPKAEAFFGQGTRLTVV.

Ten or more counts support this clonotype. J is TRBJ1-1 and V is TRBV29-1, with unresolved D. Germline CDR1 SQVTM, CDR2 ANQGSEA. V dropped 2 bases and J dropped 6 bases, with 10 bases sitting between them. This CDR3 is built from 12 residues. The CDR3 protein is CSVERGSAEAFF. In nucleotides, the CDR3 is TGCAGCGTTGAAAGAGGGTCTGCTGAAGCTTTCTTT.

As to this clonotype: The junction does not match germline at one end; this may be a read error. The chain links TRBV7-7 to TRBJ2-5, with 8 bases lining up with TRBD2. Germline CDR1 reads SSHAT; CDR2 reads FNYEAQ (reference sequence). The CDR3 extends over 15 amino acids. CDR3 coding DNA: TGTGCTAGCAGCTTACTTACTAGCGGTCAAGAGACCCAGTACTTC. Its translation is CASSLLTSGQETQYF.

Written as DNA, the CDR3 is TGCGCCAGCAGCCAAGATCTCAGGGTCGCGAGTTTTAATGAAGCTTTCTTT. Encoded protein: CASSQDLRVASFNEAFF. V and J are TRBV4-3 and TRBJ1-1; possible D gene TRBD1, 5 bases. The CDR3 totals 17 residues. The germline gives CDR1 LGHNA, CDR2 YSLEER. Trimming stripped 0 bases from V and 7 bases from J, with 21 bases between.

This clonotype was counted only a few times. V and J are TRBV6-2 or TRBV6-3 and TRBJ1-3; D may be TRBD1 (6 bases). Germline CDR1 MNHEY, CDR2 SVGEGT. Trimming removed 6 bases from V and 0 bases from J, with 12 bases in between. The CDR3 runs to 15 residues. CDR3 coding DNA: TGTGCCAGCAGCTACGGACAGCGCTCTGGAAACACCATATATTTT. It is translated as CASSYGQRSGNTIYF.

This clonotype was seen a handful of times. The DNA for the CDR3 is TGTGCCAGCACCCGCGGCGGGGGCGCAAGCCTACCGATCACAGATACGCAGTATTTT. It specifies CASTRGGGASLPITDTQYF. The rearrangement joins TRBV2 to TRBJ2-3; TRBD2 might be the D (7 bases). The CDR3 runs 19 residues. CDR1 and CDR2 (germline): SNHLY, FYNNEI. V shed 7 bases and J shed 2 bases, with 28 bases lying between them.

The V gene is TRBV28, the J gene TRBJ1-4; TRBD1 is a possible D gene (5 bases). The CDR3 spans 14 residues. Germline CDR1 is MDHEN and CDR2 is SYDVKM. V lost 4 bases and J 8 bases, leaving 14 bases between the germline ends. CDR3 in DNA: TGTGCCAGCAGTTCCGGGACTCAGGAGGAAAAACTGTTTTTT. Its translation: CASSSGTQEEKLFF.

This clonotype was observed a handful of times. The CDR3 bases are TGTGCCAGCAGCTTGGAACCGGGGGCACGGGCTTTCTTT. Its protein is CASSLEPGARAFF. The V gene is TRBV11-2, the J gene TRBJ1-1; a weak D match, TRBD1 (6 bases). Germline loops: CDR1 SGHAT, CDR2 FQNNGV. V was trimmed by 3 bases and J by 11 bases, leaving 16 bases between them. The CDR3 runs to 13 residues.

This clonotype was picked up a small number of times. The chain recombines TRBV27 with TRBJ2-7; no reliable D call. The ends were cut back, 4 bases at V and 7 bases at J, with 14 bases in the middle. This CDR3 is built from 13 residues. Per germline, CDR1 MNHEY and CDR2 SMNVEV (reference sequence). The DNA of the CDR3 is TGTGCCAGCAGTTCCCTAATTGAAGGAGAGCAGTACTTC. This gives the protein CASSSLIEGEQYF.

This clonotype has more than one count but fewer than ten. This chain links TRBV9 with TRBJ2-3; 9 positions match TRBD2. Germline CDR1 is SGDLS and CDR2 is YYNGEE. J lost 7 bases, V lost 1 base, and 4 bases had no gene match. The CDR3 is made up of 14 amino acids. The CDR3 DNA is TGTGCCAGCAGCGTAACTGGGACTAGCAATACGCAGTATTTT. Its translation: CASSVTGTSNTQYF.

This clonotype was found a few times. The rearrangement joins TRBV6-2 or TRBV6-3 to TRBJ1-5, with 8 positions matching TRBD1. V trimming: 5 bases; J trimming: 8 bases; junction bases outside the gene matches: 11. This CDR3 region has 15 residues. CDR1 is MNHEY, CDR2 SVGEGT, per germline. The CDR3 spells CASSGQGAPGKPQHF. Written as DNA, the CDR3 is TGTGCCAGCAGTGGGCAGGGGGCTCCGGGGAAGCCCCAGCATTTT.

In this sample, this clonotype turned up a few times. The chain uses TRBV6-1 and TRBJ1-1, with D perhaps matching TRBD1 (5 bases). The CDR3 runs 13 residues. V lost 7 bases to trimming and J lost 4 bases, with 13 bases between them. Germline CDR1 and CDR2: MNHNS and SASEGT. For the CDR3, the DNA is TGTGCCAGCAAAGGGGTCGGAAGCACTGAAGCTTTCTTT. Translation gives CASKGVGSTEAFF.

The rearrangement links TRBV4-3 to TRBJ2-3, with 11 bases fitting TRBD2. The CDR3 is made up of 18 amino acids. V gave up 0 bases and J gave up 5 bases; unmatched junction bases: 10. Germline V gives CDR1 LGHNA, CDR2 YSLEER. In DNA, the CDR3 is TGCGCCAGCAGCCAAGATATGGTAGCGGGGGGGCAGATAGATACGCAGTATTTT. Its protein product is CASSQDMVAGGQIDTQYF.

The V gene is TRBV3-1, the J gene TRBJ1-1; a weak D match, TRBD1 (6 bases). Looked up from germline, CDR1 is LGHDT and CDR2 is YNNKEL (reference sequence). V lost 1 base and J lost 11, with 14 bases in between. The CDR3 length is 13 residues. The CDR3 nucleotides are TGTGCCAGCAGCCAAGCTTCAGGGGCGCGGGCTTTCTTT. The encoded protein is CASSQASGARAFF.

The rearrangement links TRBV5-4 to TRBJ2-5, with TRBD2 matching over 9 bases. The CDR3 covers 15 residues. Germline CDR1 is SGHNT and CDR2 is YYREEE (reference sequence). The ends lost 10 bases at V and 3 bases at J; junction bases unmatched: 13. CDR3 sequence reads: CAGSGGPFRKETQYF. For the CDR3, the DNA is TGTGCCGGTAGCGGGGGACCTTTCAGAAAAGAGACCCAGTACTTC.

This clonotype was counted at least ten times. The chain joins TRBV6-5 to TRBJ2-6, with D possibly TRBD2 on 6 matching bases. Trimming took 5 bases from V and 0 from J, leaving 14 bases between them. The CDR3 contains 17 residues. Germline V lookup: CDR1 MNHEY, CDR2 SVGAGI. CDR3 sequence: CASSMDGGYSGANVLTF. The CDR3 DNA reads as TGTGCCAGCAGTATGGACGGAGGGTACTCTGGGGCCAACGTCCTGACTTTC.

This clonotype was counted between two and nine times. The chain carries TRBV6-2 or TRBV6-3 and TRBJ2-6; TRBD1 aligns across 8 bases. Losses at the gene ends were 8 bases for V and 2 bases for J; bases not matched to a gene: 8. The germline gives CDR1 MNHEY, CDR2 SVGEGT. CDR3 length: 16 residues. The CDR3 DNA sequence: TGTGCCAGCTTCCTCCAGGGGGCGGCTGGGGCCAACGTCCTGACTTTC. It specifies CASFLQGAAGANVLTF.

The rearrangement links TRBV5-1 to TRBJ1-2; 8 bases line up with TRBD1. CDR3 length: 17 amino acids. CDR1 is SGHRS, CDR2 YFSETQ, per germline. V lost 3 bases, J lost 0 bases, and 10 bases stayed unmatched. The CDR3 loop is CASSSGDRIIANYGYTF. The DNA for the CDR3 is TGCGCCAGCAGCTCCGGGGACAGGATTATAGCTAACTATGGCTACACCTTC.

This clonotype was counted between two and nine times. CDR3 region: CASSELGQGNQPQHF. For the CDR3, the DNA is TGTGCCAGCAGTGAATTGGGACAGGGCAATCAGCCCCAGCATTTT. This chain links TRBV2 with TRBJ1-5; 8 nucleotides line up with TRBD1. Germline-derived CDR1 and CDR2 are SNHLY and FYNNEI. CDR3 length: 15 amino acids. V lost 2 bases and J lost 2; bases outside the gene matches: 2.

This chain uses TRBV9 with TRBJ2-3, with a tentative D call TRBD1 (5 bases). The CDR3 spans 14 residues. Between the trimmed V and J ends, which lost 0 bases and 4 bases, there was a span of 9 bases. Germline-derived CDR1 and CDR2 are SGDLS and YYNGEE. The CDR3 here is CASSVEGFADTQYF. For the CDR3, the DNA is TGTGCCAGCAGCGTAGAGGGGTTCGCAGATACGCAGTATTTT.

This clonotype was counted only a few times. V gene TRBV27 combines with J gene TRBJ2-6; the D is unclear. This CDR3 comprises 16 residues. V gave up 6 bases and J gave up 0 bases, with 12 bases separating them. Germline-derived CDR1 and CDR2 are MNHEY and SMNVEV (reference sequence). The CDR3 is CASRASEASGANVLTF. The CDR3 DNA follows: TGTGCCAGCAGAGCCAGTGAGGCCTCTGGGGCCAACGTCCTGACTTTC.

The chain uses TRBV2 and TRBJ2-3; 11 nucleotides line up with TRBD2. Germline CDR1 and CDR2: SNHLY and FYNNEI. The CDR3 consists of 16 residues. Trimming cost V 3 bases and J 3 bases; bases outside gene matches: 5. The CDR3 is CASSEDSGGVTDTQYF. In nucleotides, the CDR3 is TGTGCCAGCAGTGAGGATAGCGGGGGGGTGACAGATACGCAGTATTTT. The variable domain in full, with the rest retrieved from reference TRBV2 and TRBJ2-3, is EPEVTQTPSHQVTQMGQEVILRCVPISNHLYFYWYRQILGQKVEFLVSFYNNEISEKSEIFDDQFSVERPDGSNFTLKIRSTKLEDSAMYFCASSEDSGGVTDTQYFGPGTRLTVL.

This clonotype was seen many times. This sequence joins TRBV6-4 and TRBJ2-2; D is unresolved. Per the germline V gene, CDR1 is MRHNA and CDR2 is SNTAGT. CDR3 length: 12 residues. The ends were cut back, 4 bases at V and 7 bases at J, with 7 bases in the middle. The CDR3 protein is CASSATYGELFF. In nucleotides, the CDR3 is TGTGCCAGCAGTGCGACGTACGGGGAGCTGTTTTTT.

At least ten counts were recorded for this clonotype. The rearrangement links TRBV20-1 to TRBJ1-4; D is ambiguous. The germline V gene has CDR1 DFQATT and CDR2 SNEGSKA (reference sequence). The V end lost 3 bases, the J end lost 0 bases, and 11 bases lay between the germline ends. The CDR3 consists of 15 residues. CDR3 coding DNA: TGCAGTGCTAGGCGCCTCGGTGCAACTAATGAAAAACTGTTTTTT. This translates into CSARRLGATNEKLFF.

The rearrangement joins TRBV6-4 to TRBJ1-4; D may be TRBD1 (5 bases). Germline CDR1 reads MRHNA; CDR2 reads SNTAGT. There are 17 residues in the CDR3. The germline V and J ends were trimmed by 4 bases and 3 bases, with 18 bases remaining between them. The CDR3 nucleotides read TGTGCCAGCAGTGTCTGGGGCCTTCACCCCCCTAATGAAAAACTGTTTTTT. It yields the protein CASSVWGLHPPNEKLFF.